Each of the 13 T cell receptor beta chains below was sequenced from the same sample in a study. Cells sorted as Tregs were CD4+, CD25+ and CD127-/low. In TCRdb, the 5' RACE reads were re-called with MiXCR into one record per CDR3 protein. This repertoire shows tens of thousands of distinct CDR3 sequences, about 25% found once; its top ten account for 2% to 2.5%. Sequenced material: tumor-infiltrating Tregs sorted from the breast tumor. The receptor set was obtained from a female donor with breast cancer.

This clonotype has ten or more counts. The chain carries TRBV7-3 and TRBJ1-1, with D maybe TRBD1 (5 bases). Between the trimmed V and J ends, which lost 5 bases and 4 bases, there was a span of 17 bases. Germline values: CDR1 SGHTA, CDR2 FQGTGA. The CDR3 consists of 15 residues. The CDR3 DNA sequence: TGTGCCAGCAGCCCGACGGGGGGGGGAGGCACTGAAGCTTTCTTT. This translates into CASSPTGGGGTEAFF.

As regards this clonotype: The junction does not match germline at one end; this may be a read error. The chain uses TRBV18 and TRBJ2-1; a weak D match, TRBD2 (6 bases). Germline CDR1 and CDR2: KGHSH and LQKENI. The CDR3 is 13 amino acids. CDR3 sequence (DNA): TGTGCCAGCCAGCCGGGGGAGCGCAATGAGCAGTGCTTC. Protein sequence: CASQPGERNEQCF.

Of note for this clonotype: An end of the junction does not agree with germline; a read error may underlie this. The chain uses TRBV28 and TRBJ2-3; TRBD2 matches at 7 bases. Germline V CDR1 and CDR2: MDHEN, SYDVKM. The CDR3 covers 14 residues. This CDR3 reads CASRGGLSTGTQYF. The CDR3 coding sequence is TGTGCCAGCAGGGGGGGGTTAAGCACAGGTACGCAGTATTTT.

In its sample, this clonotype was seen many times. The gene calls are TRBV4-2 and TRBJ2-1; perhaps D is TRBD1 or TRBD2 (6 bases each). Germline V lookup: CDR1 LGHNA, CDR2 YNFKEQ. The CDR3 covers 16 residues. Trimming shortened V by 0 bases and J by 5 bases, and 14 bases separated the two germline ends. In DNA, the CDR3 is TGTGCCAGCAGCCAAGATTTAGGGGGGAGCGACAATGAGCAGTTCTTC. Protein: CASSQDLGGSDNEQFF.

The chain carries TRBV10-2 and TRBJ2-2; unclear D gene. V lost 7 bases to trimming and J lost 1 base, with 10 bases between them. This CDR3 spans 14 amino acids. Germline CDR1 reads WSHSY; CDR2 reads SAAADI. The CDR3: CASKRQENTGELFF. CDR3 DNA: TGCGCCAGCAAACGGCAGGAGAACACCGGGGAGCTGTTTTTT.

This clonotype was seen more than once but under ten times. This rearrangement joins TRBV5-1 to TRBJ1-4; tentative D call: TRBD1 (5 bases). The CDR3 is made up of 16 amino acids. V was trimmed by 0 bases and J by 4 bases, leaving 13 bases between them. Germline CDR1 and CDR2: SGHRS and YFSETQ. CDR3 DNA sequence: TGCGCCAGCAGCTTGGGGCTCGGGACCAATAATGAAAAACTGTTTTTT. Translating gives CASSLGLGTNNEKLFF.

This clonotype came up many times. The chain combines TRBV18 with TRBJ2-5, with TRBD1 matching 8 bases. CDR1 and CDR2 from the germline V gene are KGHSH and LQKENI. The CDR3 sequence is 13 residues long. Losses at the gene ends were 2 bases for V and 5 bases for J; bases not matched to a gene: 1. Here the CDR3 reads CASSPRQGETQYF. The CDR3 bases are TGTGCCAGCTCACCAAGACAGGGGGAGACCCAGTACTTC.

The sample holds many counts of this clonotype. The rearrangement uses TRBV4-1 and TRBJ1-6; D might be TRBD1 (5 bases). Germline CDR1 MGHRA, CDR2 YSYEKL. The CDR3 has 13 residues. The germline V and J ends were trimmed by 2 bases and 10 bases, with 9 bases remaining between them. CDR3 amino acids: CASSQRRESPLHF. DNA of the CDR3: TGCGCCAGCAGCCAACGCAGGGAATCACCCCTCCACTTT.

The gene calls are TRBV2 and TRBJ1-5; D might be TRBD1 (6 bases). Germline V gives CDR1 SNHLY, CDR2 FYNNEI. The ends were cut back, 3 bases at V and 0 bases at J, with 18 bases in the middle. CDR3 length equals 18 residues. The CDR3 DNA is TGTGCCAGCAGTGACCGACTCGGGGGCCAATATAGCAATCAGCCCCAGCATTTT. Its protein product is CASSDRLGGQYSNQPQHF.

A few counts support this clonotype. The gene calls are TRBV4-1 and TRBJ2-5, with TRBD1 matching 7 bases. The V and J ends lost 0 bases and 5 bases, in that order; junction bases with no gene match: 6. There are 15 residues in the CDR3. The germline V gene encodes CDR1 MGHRA and CDR2 YSYEKL. CDR3 amino acids: CASSQDITGDETQYF. For the CDR3, the DNA is TGCGCCAGCAGCCAAGATATTACAGGGGACGAGACCCAGTACTTC.

The gene calls are TRBV18 and TRBJ2-7; 9 positions agree with TRBD1. V lost 5 bases and J lost 6; bases outside the gene matches: 2. This CDR3 is built from 12 residues. The germline V gene has CDR1 KGHSH and CDR2 LQKENI. The CDR3 here is CASSEDRGEQYF. The CDR3, as DNA: TGTGCCAGCTCAGAGGACAGGGGCGAGCAGTACTTC. The full variable domain, in which reference TRBV18 and TRBJ2-7 provide the parts outside the CDR3, is NAGVMQNPRHLVRRRGQEARLRCSPMKGHSHVYWYRQLPEEGLKFMVYLQKENIIDESGMPKERFSAEFPKEGPSILRIQQVVRGDSAAYFCASSEDRGEQYFGPGTRLTVT.

This clonotype has just a few counts. CDR3 DNA sequence: TGTGCCAGCCTTTCGGGGCGGCTGTTTACTAACTATGGCTACACCTTC. Translated, it gives CASLSGRLFTNYGYTF. This chain links TRBV27 with TRBJ1-2, with D tentatively TRBD1 (5 bases). The V and J ends lost 8 bases and 0 bases respectively, with 19 bases between them. CDR1 MNHEY and CDR2 SMNVEV come from the germline V gene (reference sequence). CDR3 length: 16 amino acids.

The chain couples TRBV20-1 to TRBJ1-6, with D hard to call. Looked up from germline, CDR1 is DFQATT and CDR2 is SNEGSKA (reference sequence). This CDR3 has 13 amino acids. Trimming took off 0 bases at V and 9 bases at J, with 9 bases between the two ends. The CDR3 region has the DNA TGCAGTGCTAGAGATCTGAAAGCTTCACCCCTCCACTTT. Translated: CSARDLKASPLHF.